This is a list of T cell receptor beta chains from one sample in a study of control samples from healthy donors and cancer patients. Using immunoSEQ multiplex PCR, the repertoire was profiled, and TCRdb retains in-frame clones only, with some absent. The sample includes some 220,000 clones, over 90% of them seen just once. The specimen was blood. These receptors originate from a man between 45 and 60 years old in good health. CDR3s include the opening cysteine and the closing phenylalanine or tryptophan. The D gene is left open where the match is weak. Clone sizes are given selectively: once, few, many, or a class where the clone is expanded.

J gene,V gene,clone size,D gene,CDR3 DNA,CDR3 protein
TRBJ1-1,TRBV5-6,.,TRBD1,TGTGCCAGCAGCTTGACGGACAGGTTGAACACTGAAGCTTTCTTT,CASSLTDRLNTEAFF
TRBJ2-5,TRBV7-8,.,.,TGTGCCAGCAGCTTAGGTCTTGGGGGCTTAGGAGGAGAGACCCAGTACTTC,CASSLGLGGLGGETQYF
TRBJ2-1,TRBV6-5,.,.,TGTGCCACGTTAAGCCGGCTCGATGAGCAGTTCTTC,CATLSRLDEQFF
TRBJ2-2,TRBV29-1,.,.,TGCAGCGTCACTAGACAGTCTCTTACCGGGGAGCTGTTTTTT,CSVTRQSLTGELFF
TRBJ1-1,TRBV18,once,.,TGTGCCAGCTCACCCTTGGGGGGCACTGAAGCTTTCTTT,CASSPLGGTEAFF
TRBJ1-5,TRBV5-4,.,.,TGTGCCAGCAGCGCAGATAGCAATCAGCCCCAGCATTTT,CASSADSNQPQHF
TRBJ2-4,TRBV5-6,.,TRBD2,TGTGCCAGCAGCTTGGAAGGGAGCGGGGGGCCGAAATACTTC,CASSLEGSGGPKYF
TRBJ2-5,TRBV5-1,.,.,TGCGCCAGCAGCCCGGGCCCAGGAGAGACCCAGTACTTC,CASSPGPGETQYF
TRBJ2-1,TRBV4-1,once,TRBD2,TGCGCCAGCAGCCCGGCTAGCGGGGGGCCATCGGGCAATGAGCAGTTCTTC,CASSPASGGPSGNEQFF
TRBJ2-7,TRBV28,.,TRBD2,TGTGCCAGCACCCTTTGGGGGGCGGGGGGAGCCTACGAGCAGTACTTC,CASTLWGAGGAYEQYF